The rows below give T cell receptor beta chains drawn from one sample of a study of blood T cell repertoires in COVID-19. Assay: immunoSEQ multiplex PCR; the TCRdb copy retains only in-frame clones and omits some. The table lists 200,000 to 250,000 clones, around 84% of them singletons, with 6.8% in the top ten. Sequenced: PBMCs or T cells enriched from blood (not recorded which). These receptors were taken from a woman aged 40 to 50 who had recovered from COVID-19. CDR3s include the opening cysteine and the closing phenylalanine or tryptophan. D genes are given only for firm matches. Not all rows give a size; the values are once, few, many and, for expanded clones, a class.

V gene: TRBV3-1/TRBV3-2; CDR3 length: 15; clone size: NA; D gene: NA; J gene: TRBJ1-4; CDR3 protein: CASSHRRGGDEKLFF; CDR3 DNA: TGTGCCAGCAGCCATCGGAGGGGGGGTGATGAAAAACTGTTTTTT
V gene: TRBV6-6; CDR3 length: 14; clone size: few; D gene: TRBD1; J gene: TRBJ1-2; CDR3 protein: CASSYSTGGYGYTF; CDR3 DNA: TGTGCCAGCAGTTACTCGACAGGGGGCTATGGCTACACCTTC
V gene: TRBV5-5; CDR3 length: 16; clone size: NA; D gene: NA; J gene: TRBJ1-1; CDR3 protein: CASSFLLTALNTEAFF; CDR3 DNA: TGTGCCAGCAGCTTCCTCCTGACAGCACTGAACACTGAAGCTTTCTTT
V gene: TRBV19; CDR3 length: 13; clone size: NA; D gene: TRBD1; J gene: TRBJ1-2; CDR3 protein: CASSIAYRGGYTF; CDR3 DNA: TGTGCCAGTAGTATAGCCTACAGGGGCGGCTACACCTTC
V gene: TRBV28; CDR3 length: 15; clone size: NA; D gene: NA; J gene: TRBJ1-2; CDR3 protein: CASRPMAQGGYGYTF; CDR3 DNA: TGTGCCAGCAGGCCCATGGCTCAGGGCGGCTATGGCTACACCTTC
V gene: TRBV7-9; CDR3 length: 16; clone size: once; D gene: TRBD1; J gene: TRBJ1-1; CDR3 protein: CASSSLRTGKNTEAFF; CDR3 DNA: TGTGCCAGCAGCTCCCTAAGGACAGGGAAGAACACTGAAGCTTTCTTT
V gene: TRBV24-1; CDR3 length: 13; clone size: NA; D gene: NA; J gene: TRBJ2-1; CDR3 protein: CATRASAYNEQFF; CDR3 DNA: TGTGCCACCCGGGCTAGCGCCTACAATGAGCAGTTCTTC
V gene: TRBV7-9; CDR3 length: 14; clone size: NA; D gene: TRBD1; J gene: TRBJ1-2; CDR3 protein: CASSRAGQGNGYTF; CDR3 DNA: TGTGCCAGCAGCCGCGCCGGACAGGGGAATGGCTACACCTTC
V gene: TRBV4-3; CDR3 length: 17; clone size: NA; D gene: NA; J gene: TRBJ1-2; CDR3 protein: CASSQSYTPTSNYGYTF; CDR3 DNA: TGCGCCAGCAGCCAATCATACACCCCAACCTCTAACTATGGCTACACCTTC
V gene: TRBV9; CDR3 length: 17; clone size: once; D gene: NA; J gene: TRBJ2-7; CDR3 protein: CASSEGRGGVRSYEQYF; CDR3 DNA: TGTGCCAGCAGCGAAGGAAGGGGTGGTGTGAGAAGCTACGAGCAGTACTTC
V gene: TRBV10-3; CDR3 length: 15; clone size: NA; D gene: TRBD2; J gene: TRBJ2-7; CDR3 protein: CAISEFSSGTFEQYF; CDR3 DNA: TGTGCCATCAGTGAGTTTTCTAGCGGGACATTCGAGCAGTACTTC
V gene: TRBV4-1; CDR3 length: 13; clone size: few; D gene: TRBD1; J gene: TRBJ2-5; CDR3 protein: CASSPGQPKTQYF; CDR3 DNA: TGCGCCAGCAGCCCGGGACAGCCCAAAACCCAGTACTTC
V gene: TRBV6-5; CDR3 length: 14; clone size: NA; D gene: NA; J gene: TRBJ2-3; CDR3 protein: CASGWGGRTDTQYF; CDR3 DNA: TGTGCCAGCGGTTGGGGGGGCCGTACAGATACGCAGTATTTT
V gene: TRBV5-8; CDR3 length: 13; clone size: NA; D gene: TRBD1; J gene: TRBJ1-1; CDR3 protein: CASSRGTGSKAFF; CDR3 DNA: TGTGCCAGCAGCCGTGGGACAGGGTCTAAGGCTTTCTTT
V gene: TRBV12-3/TRBV12-4; CDR3 length: 13; clone size: NA; D gene: NA; J gene: TRBJ1-2; CDR3 protein: CASSAWGQGGYTF; CDR3 DNA: TGTGCCAGCAGCGCGTGGGGGCAGGGGGGCTACACCTTC
V gene: TRBV5-4; CDR3 length: 17; clone size: NA; D gene: NA; J gene: TRBJ2-5; CDR3 protein: CASSRRRERAYQETQYF; CDR3 DNA: TGTGCCAGCAGCAGGCGGCGGGAACGGGCATACCAAGAGACCCAGTACTTC
V gene: TRBV7-9; CDR3 length: 14; clone size: once; D gene: TRBD1; J gene: TRBJ2-1; CDR3 protein: CASTGQGAHNEQFF; CDR3 DNA: TGTGCCAGCACGGGGCAGGGGGCCCACAATGAGCAGTTCTTC
V gene: TRBV5-1; CDR3 length: 13; clone size: NA; D gene: NA; J gene: TRBJ2-1; CDR3 protein: CASSSYTNNEQFF; CDR3 DNA: TGCGCCAGCAGCTCGTATACTAACAATGAGCAGTTCTTC
V gene: TRBV28; CDR3 length: 14; clone size: NA; D gene: TRBD1; J gene: TRBJ1-6; CDR3 protein: CASSPGTANSPLHF; CDR3 DNA: TGTGCCAGCAGCCCCGGGACAGCAAATTCACCCCTCCACTTT
V gene: TRBV28; CDR3 length: 14; clone size: NA; D gene: NA; J gene: TRBJ1-2; CDR3 protein: CASSLSGRNYGYTF; CDR3 DNA: TGTGCCAGCAGTTTATCAGGGAGGAACTATGGCTACACCTTC
V gene: TRBV28; CDR3 length: 16; clone size: NA; D gene: NA; J gene: TRBJ2-6; CDR3 protein: CASSYNQVSGANVLTF; CDR3 DNA: TGTGCCAGCAGTTACAATCAGGTCTCTGGGGCCAACGTCCTGACTTTC
V gene: TRBV12-5; CDR3 length: 14; clone size: NA; D gene: NA; J gene: TRBJ1-2; CDR3 protein: CASGLQQGPYGYTF; CDR3 DNA: TGTGCTAGTGGTTTGCAACAGGGCCCCTATGGCTACACCTTC
V gene: TRBV19; CDR3 length: 15; clone size: NA; D gene: TRBD2; J gene: TRBJ2-1; CDR3 protein: CASSIASGPDNEQFF; CDR3 DNA: TGTGCCAGTAGTATAGCTAGCGGGCCTGACAATGAGCAGTTCTTC
V gene: TRBV14; CDR3 length: 18; clone size: NA; D gene: NA; J gene: TRBJ1-2; CDR3 protein: CASSEGPLIRQNLYGYTF; CDR3 DNA: TGTGCCAGCAGCGAAGGCCCACTCATTCGACAGAACCTCTATGGCTACACCTTC
V gene: TRBV2; CDR3 length: 16; clone size: NA; D gene: NA; J gene: TRBJ2-7; CDR3 protein: CASSASGESSPYEQYF; CDR3 DNA: TGTGCCAGCAGTGCCTCCGGAGAAAGTTCCCCCTACGAGCAGTACTTC
V gene: TRBV6-5; CDR3 length: 13; clone size: NA; D gene: TRBD1; J gene: TRBJ1-5; CDR3 protein: CASTRGPGTVQHF; CDR3 DNA: TGTGCCAGCACGCGTGGGCCCGGGACAGTCCAGCATTTT
V gene: TRBV6-1; CDR3 length: 16; clone size: NA; D gene: NA; J gene: TRBJ2-7; CDR3 protein: CASSEPGRDPLGEQYF; CDR3 DNA: TGTGCCAGCAGTGAACCCGGGCGGGACCCACTTGGCGAGCAGTACTTC
V gene: TRBV27; CDR3 length: 13; clone size: NA; D gene: NA; J gene: TRBJ2-7; CDR3 protein: CASSPRSLYEQYF; CDR3 DNA: TGTGCCAGCAGTCCCCGGAGCCTCTACGAGCAGTACTTC
V gene: TRBV5-1; CDR3 length: 16; clone size: NA; D gene: TRBD2; J gene: TRBJ2-5; CDR3 protein: CASSRSGTSGRETQYF; CDR3 DNA: TGCGCCAGCAGCCGGTCCGGGACTAGCGGGAGAGAGACCCAGTACTTC
V gene: TRBV2; CDR3 length: 13; clone size: NA; D gene: NA; J gene: TRBJ2-5; CDR3 protein: CASSATGEGTQYF; CDR3 DNA: TGTGCCAGCAGTGCGACCGGGGAAGGGACCCAGTACTTC
V gene: TRBV5-5; CDR3 length: 16; clone size: NA; D gene: NA; J gene: TRBJ2-2; CDR3 protein: CASSLQDIGWTGELFF; CDR3 DNA: TGTGCCAGCAGCTTGCAGGACATTGGTTGGACCGGGGAGCTGTTTTTT
V gene: TRBV27; CDR3 length: 15; clone size: NA; D gene: NA; J gene: TRBJ1-5; CDR3 protein: CASSLEGLGNQPQHF; CDR3 DNA: TGTGCCAGCAGTTTAGAGGGCTTGGGCAATCAGCCCCAGCATTTT
V gene: TRBV7-8; CDR3 length: 16; clone size: NA; D gene: NA; J gene: TRBJ1-1; CDR3 protein: CASSLRRTPMNTEAFF; CDR3 DNA: TGTGCCAGCAGCTTACGACGGACACCCATGAACACTGAAGCTTTCTTT
V gene: TRBV7-2; CDR3 length: 16; clone size: once; D gene: NA; J gene: TRBJ2-2; CDR3 protein: CASTLGGRADGGELFF; CDR3 DNA: TGTGCCAGCACCTTAGGGGGGAGGGCCGATGGCGGGGAGCTGTTTTTT
V gene: TRBV7-2; CDR3 length: 17; clone size: NA; D gene: TRBD1; J gene: TRBJ1-2; CDR3 protein: CASSLAGTGGTAYGYTF; CDR3 DNA: TGTGCCAGCAGCCTGGCCGGGACAGGGGGTACAGCCTATGGCTACACCTTC
V gene: TRBV7-8; CDR3 length: 15; clone size: NA; D gene: TRBD1; J gene: TRBJ1-2; CDR3 protein: CASSRGPDRSYGYTF; CDR3 DNA: TGTGCCAGCAGCCGAGGCCCGGACAGGAGTTATGGCTACACCTTC